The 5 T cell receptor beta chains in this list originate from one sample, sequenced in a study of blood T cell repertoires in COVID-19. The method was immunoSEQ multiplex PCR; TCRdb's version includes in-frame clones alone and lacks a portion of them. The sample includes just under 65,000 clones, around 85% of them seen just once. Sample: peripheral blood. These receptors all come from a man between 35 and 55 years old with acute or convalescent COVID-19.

For the CDR3, the DNA is TGTGCCAGCAGCACGACAGGGCGAGACGAGCAGTACTTC. Protein product: CASSTTGRDEQYF. This chain joins TRBV7-6 and TRBJ2-7; 7 bases match TRBD1. Germline V lookup: CDR1 SGHVS, CDR2 FNYEAQ. The CDR3 covers 13 residues. The V and J ends lost 5 bases and 5 bases, in that order; junction bases with no gene match: 6. The full variable domain, with the rest looked up from reference TRBV7-6 and TRBJ2-7, is GAGVSQSPRYKVTKRGQDVALRCDPISGHVSLYWYRQALGQGPEFLTYFNYEAQQDKSGLPNDRFSAERPEGSISTLTIQRTEQRDSAMYRCASSTTGRDEQYFGPGTRLTVT.

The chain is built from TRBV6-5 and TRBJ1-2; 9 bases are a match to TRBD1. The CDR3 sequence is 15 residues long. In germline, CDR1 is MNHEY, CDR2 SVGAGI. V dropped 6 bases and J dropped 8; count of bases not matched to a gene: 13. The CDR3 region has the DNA TGTGCCAGCAGGGATCTCTTCGGGACAGGGAACGGCTACACCTTC. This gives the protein CASRDLFGTGNGYTF.

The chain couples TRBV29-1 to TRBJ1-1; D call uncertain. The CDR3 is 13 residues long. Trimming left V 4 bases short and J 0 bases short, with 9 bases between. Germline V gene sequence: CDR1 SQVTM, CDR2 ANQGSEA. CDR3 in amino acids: CSVVLFLNTEAFF. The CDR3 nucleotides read TGCAGCGTTGTCTTATTTCTGAACACTGAAGCTTTCTTT.

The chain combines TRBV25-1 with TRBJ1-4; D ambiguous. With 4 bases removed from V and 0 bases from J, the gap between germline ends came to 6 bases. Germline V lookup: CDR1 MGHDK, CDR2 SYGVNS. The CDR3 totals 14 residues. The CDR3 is CASSAGTTNEKLFF. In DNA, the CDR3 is TGTGCCAGCAGTGCCGGGACAACTAATGAAAAACTGTTTTTT.

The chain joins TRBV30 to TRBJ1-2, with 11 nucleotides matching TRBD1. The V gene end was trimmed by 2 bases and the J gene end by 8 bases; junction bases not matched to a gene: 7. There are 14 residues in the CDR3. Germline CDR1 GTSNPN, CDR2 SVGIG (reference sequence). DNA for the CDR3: TGTGCCTGGAGTCTGGACAGGGGGCACTGGGGCTACACCTTC. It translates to CAWSLDRGHWGYTF.